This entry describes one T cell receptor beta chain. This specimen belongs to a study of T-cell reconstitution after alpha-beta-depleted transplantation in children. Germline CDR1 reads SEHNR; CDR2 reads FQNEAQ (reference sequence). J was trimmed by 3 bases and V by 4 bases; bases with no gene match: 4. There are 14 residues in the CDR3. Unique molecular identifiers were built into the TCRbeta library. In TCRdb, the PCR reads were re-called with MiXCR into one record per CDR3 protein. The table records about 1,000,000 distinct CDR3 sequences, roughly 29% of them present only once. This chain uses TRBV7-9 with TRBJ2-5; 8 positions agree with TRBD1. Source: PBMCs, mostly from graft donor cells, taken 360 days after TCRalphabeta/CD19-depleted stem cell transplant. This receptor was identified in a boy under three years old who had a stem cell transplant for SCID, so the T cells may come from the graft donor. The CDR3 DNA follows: TGTGCCAGCAGCTCGGACAGGGTGAAAGAGACCCAGTACTTC. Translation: CASSSDRVKETQYF. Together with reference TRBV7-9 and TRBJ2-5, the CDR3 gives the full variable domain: DTGVSQNPRHKITKRGQNVTFRCDPISEHNRLYWYRQTLGQGPEFLTYFQNEAQLEKSRLLSDRFSAERPKGSFSTLEIQRTEQGDSAMYLCASSSDRVKETQYFGPGTRLLVL.